This T cell receptor beta chain was captured by sequencing in a study of shared T cell receptors in the human thymus. V shed 0 bases and J shed 0 bases, with 12 bases lying between them. Looked up from germline, CDR1 is MRHNA and CDR2 is SNTAGT. The CDR3 contains 17 residues. Clones were read by immunoSEQ multiplex PCR, and TCRdb kept only the in-frame ones, dropping some. In the table there are about 660,000 clones, approximately 90% of which are singletons. The data were also submitted as part of a second study, on human thymus T cells. Per that study: Resected material from corrective heart surgery provided the thymus tissue analysed. In thymic and blood repertoires alike, V and J usage looked biased.

The sequenced sample was thymocytes. The V call is TRBV6-4, the J call TRBJ1-5; D is undetermined. The origin of this receptor is a boy under three years old with a congenital heart defect. The CDR3 here is CASSDSSTLHSNQPQHF. The CDR3 nucleotides are TGTGCCAGCAGTGACTCGAGCACACTACATAGCAATCAGCCCCAGCATTTT.